A selection of T cell receptor beta chains follows, all from one sample in a study of T-cell reconstitution after alpha-beta-depleted transplantation in children. Each CDR3 protein gets one entry after TCRdb re-called the PCR reads with MiXCR. The sample holds approximately 490,000 distinct CDR3 sequences; roughly a tenth are singletons and the top ten take 2% to 2.5%. Material: PBMCs, obtained before TCRalphabeta/CD19-depleted stem cell transplant. These TCRs come from a child under 10 years old with inherited bone marrow failure, due to receive a stem cell transplant. The CDR3 runs from the conserved cysteine through the conserved F or W. D genes are given only for firm matches. Expanded clones are given a class, and other clones once, few, many or no size at all.

cdr3_length clone_size d_call j_call v_call cdr3_nt cdr3_aa
15 many . TRBJ2-6 TRBV2 TGTGCCAGCAGTCGACCGGCCGGTGGGGCCAACGTCCTGACTTTC CASSRPAGGANVLTF
17 many . TRBJ2-1 TRBV7-8 TGTGCCAGCAGCTTAGACCCTGGGGCTGTCTCCTACAATGAGCAGTTCTTC CASSLDPGAVSYNEQFF
16 many TRBD1 TRBJ1-3 TRBV28 TGTGCCAGCAGCCCTCAGACAGGGTTTGGTGGAAACACCATATATTTT CASSPQTGFGGNTIYF
15 many TRBD2 TRBJ2-1 TRBV5-1 TGCGCCAGCAGCCCAATTAGCGGGGGTTACAATGAGCAGTTCTTC CASSPISGGYNEQFF
13 many . TRBJ2-1 TRBV29-1 TGCAAAGTGGGGGGACTCTCCTACAATGAGCAGTTCTTC CKVGGLSYNEQFF
15 many TRBD1 TRBJ2-7 TRBV5-5 TGTGCCAGCAGCTTGGCACAGGGGGGAAACTACGAGCAGTACTTC CASSLAQGGNYEQYF
18 many . TRBJ2-7 TRBV5-1 TGCGCCAGCAGCCCCCGTCCCCCCGCGCAGGGCAATTTCTACGAGCAGTACTTC CASSPRPPAQGNFYEQYF
16 . . TRBJ2-2 TRBV28 TGTGCCAGCAGTTTAATGGGTGGGTCGAACACCGGGGAGCTGTTTTTT CASSLMGGSNTGELFF
13 . . TRBJ2-5 TRBV7-2 TGTGCCAGCAGCATACACCGCCAGGAGACCCAGTACTTC CASSIHRQETQYF
14 many . TRBJ2-2 TRBV4-2 TGTGCCAGCAGCCATGCATTAGTTGACGGGGAGCTGTTTTTT CASSHALVDGELFF
14 few TRBD2 TRBJ2-7 TRBV6-1 TGTGCCAGCAGCAGAGCGGGGCCCCCCTACGAGCAGTACTTC CASSRAGPPYEQYF
12 many . TRBJ1-2 TRBV29-1 TGCAGCGTTGAACGGGGGCGTTATGGCTACACCTTC CSVERGRYGYTF
14 many . TRBJ2-1 TRBV4-3 TGCGCCAGCAGCCAAGATTCAGGGGGGATTGAGCAGTTCTTC CASSQDSGGIEQFF
14 few . TRBJ1-2 TRBV20-1 TGCAGTGCTAGAGATATGGGAGGCTACTATGGCTACACCTTC CSARDMGGYYGYTF
14 many . TRBJ2-3 TRBV5-6 TGTGCCAGCAGCTTGGCCCTAGCAGGGAATACGCAGTATTTT CASSLALAGNTQYF
13 . TRBD2 TRBJ2-3 TRBV30 TGTGCCTGGAGCTTCGGACTAGCGGATACGCAGTATTTT CAWSFGLADTQYF
15 . . TRBJ1-3 TRBV7-9 TGTGCCAGCCGGAGGGCCGGTGGAGGTGGAAACACCATATATTTT CASRRAGGGGNTIYF
16 . . TRBJ2-7 TRBV14 TGTGCCAGCAGCCAAGCGTGGGGCAGGGCTTTAGACGAGCAGTACTTC CASSQAWGRALDEQYF
15 many TRBD1 TRBJ1-4 TRBV28 TGTGCCAGCAGTTTGCCGGGACAGGGGCTGGAAAAACTGTTTTTT CASSLPGQGLEKLFF
14 . . TRBJ2-5 TRBV12-3/TRBV12-4 TGTGCCAGCAGTTTATTACAAGCCCAAGAGACCCAGTACTTC CASSLLQAQETQYF
14 . . TRBJ1-1 TRBV4-2 TGTGCCAGCAGCCAAGTGGGGGGCGCCACTGAAGCTTTCTTT CASSQVGGATEAFF
15 few TRBD2 TRBJ2-1 TRBV2 TGTGGCAGCAGCGGGACTAGCGGGAGCAACGATGAGCAGTTCTTC CGSSGTSGSNDEQFF
13 few . TRBJ1-3 TRBV7-9 TGTGCAACAAGGTCGGGGATTAAAAACACCATATATTTT CATRSGIKNTIYF
16 many TRBD2 TRBJ2-3 TRBV5-1 TGCGCCAGCAGCTTGGCGGGACTAGCGGGAACAGATACGCAGTATTTT CASSLAGLAGTDTQYF
13 few TRBD1 TRBJ2-3 TRBV27 TGTGCCAGCAGCGACAGGGGAACAGATACGCAGTATTTT CASSDRGTDTQYF
13 few . TRBJ2-7 TRBV10-3 TGTGCCATCAGTGAGACTGGGGGCTACGAGCAGTACTTC CAISETGGYEQYF
14 many . TRBJ2-5 TRBV4-2 TGTGCCAGCAGCCAAGTTCTAGGGCAAGAGACCCAGTACTTC CASSQVLGQETQYF
15 few TRBD1 TRBJ2-7 TRBV5-6 TGTGCCAGCAGCTTGGGAGGGGGCTTCGCCTACGAGCAGTACTTC CASSLGGGFAYEQYF
13 many . TRBJ1-2 TRBV20-1 TGCAGTGCTAGTCCCCAACCTGCCTATGGCTACACCTTC CSASPQPAYGYTF
15 many . TRBJ2-3 TRBV9 TGTGCCAGCCGAGGGACACCCGAAGGTTCAGATACGCAGTATTTT CASRGTPEGSDTQYF
15 many TRBD2 TRBJ2-2 TRBV5-1 TGCGCCAGCAGCTGGACTAGCGGGTCGACCGGGGAGCTGTTTTTT CASSWTSGSTGELFF
13 . TRBD1 TRBJ2-1 TRBV7-2 TGTGCCAGCAGCGCAGACGCCGACAGGGCCCAGTTCTTC CASSADADRAQFF
14 . . TRBJ2-6 TRBV23-1 TGCGCCAGCAGTCACCTCCGGGGGGCCAACGTCCTGACTTTC CASSHLRGANVLTF